The 27 T cell receptor beta chains below were found in one sample sequenced in a study of blood T cells in healthy people across ages. A second about 7 to 11 cycle PCR used barcoded and J-beta primers. TCRdb re-derived calls from the 5' RACE reads in MiXCR, one entry per CDR3 protein. This table holds about 800,000 distinct CDR3 sequences, about 25% found once. These same data were also listed under a study on T cells of mothers and their children.

The sequenced sample was blood. These receptors came from a boy between 5 and 17 years old in good health.

The rearrangement uses TRBV5-1 and TRBJ1-1; no firm D call. Per germline, CDR1 SGHRS and CDR2 YFSETQ. Trimming removed 0 bases from V and 1 base from J, with 10 bases in between. CDR3 length: 15 amino acids. In DNA, the CDR3 is TGCGCCAGCAGCTTGGTTTTGGGCGGGAACACTGAAGCTTTCTTT. Protein: CASSLVLGGNTEAFF.

This clonotype turned up a few times. This sequence joins TRBV7-9 and TRBJ2-7, with 9 bases that match TRBD2. After removal of 2 bases from V and 6 bases from J, the junction contained 14 bases not matched to a gene. Germline CDR1 and CDR2: SEHNR and FQNEAQ (reference sequence). This CDR3 has 17 residues. The CDR3 nucleotides read TGTGCCAGCAGCTTATACGCTAGCGGGAACCCCACCCTCGAGCAGTACTTC. The encoded protein is CASSLYASGNPTLEQYF.

This sequence joins TRBV3-1 and TRBJ2-1; unclear D gene. Germline V gene lookup returns CDR1 LGHDT and CDR2 YNNKEL (reference sequence). V lost 1 base, J lost 10 bases, and 8 bases lay in between. This CDR3 contains 12 residues. CDR3 nucleotides: TGTGCCAGCAGCCAAGCATGGGCGGAGCAGTTCTTC. This sequence encodes CASSQAWAEQFF.

Of note for this clonotype: Germline and junction disagree at one end, which may indicate a read error. The chain recombines TRBV25-1 with TRBJ2-3, with TRBD1 matching over 7 bases. Per germline, CDR1 MGHDK and CDR2 SYGVNS. The CDR3 contains 15 residues. The DNA for the CDR3 is TGTGCCAGCAGTGAGTTACGGGACGGGACAGATACGCGGTATTTT. Its protein product is CASSELRDGTDTRYF. Supplemented by reference TRBV25-1 and TRBJ2-3, the full variable domain reads EADIYQTPRYLVIGTGKKITLECSQTMGHDKMYWYQQDPGMELHLIHYSYGVNSTEKGDLSSESTVSRIRTEHFPLTLESARPSHTSQYLCASSELRDGTDTRYFGPGTRLTVL.

The table lists this clonotype with a few counts. The chain is built from TRBV11-1 and TRBJ1-2; 10 bases line up with TRBD1. The CDR3 runs to 15 residues. Per germline, CDR1 SGHAT and CDR2 FQDESV (reference sequence). V shed 3 bases, J shed 3 bases, and the junction held 4 bases outside the gene matches. CDR3 DNA: TGTGCCAGCAGCTTCGGGGGGACAGGGGACTATGGCTACACCTTC. It encodes CASSFGGTGDYGYTF.

This clonotype was seen a few times. The rearrangement uses TRBV20-1 and TRBJ2-7; weak D call: TRBD1 (5 bases). The CDR3 length is 16 residues. V lost 0 bases to trimming and J lost 3 bases, with 18 bases between them. From germline, CDR1 is DFQATT and CDR2 SNEGSKA (reference sequence). CDR3 in DNA: TGCAGTGCTAGAGATCGTTCAGCAGGGAAAGTCTACGAGCAGTACTTC. Translating it yields CSARDRSAGKVYEQYF.

This clonotype showed up just a few times. V is TRBV3-1 and J is TRBJ1-3; no definite D call. The CDR3 has 14 residues. The V gene's germline CDR1 is LGHDT and CDR2 YNNKEL (reference sequence). The ends were cut back, 3 bases at V and 1 base at J, with 7 bases in the middle. The chain's CDR3 is CASSQDSSGNTIYF. The CDR3 region has the DNA TGTGCCAGCAGCCAGGATTCTTCTGGAAACACCATATATTTT.

The chain combines TRBV5-1 with TRBJ2-4; D may be TRBD1 or TRBD2 (6 bases each). The CDR3 extends over 15 amino acids. The germline CDR1 and CDR2 sequences are SGHRS and YFSETQ. V lost 0 bases to trimming and J lost 8 bases, with 15 bases between them. CDR3: CASSLEVRGLDIQYF. In nucleotides, the CDR3 is TGCGCCAGCAGCTTGGAAGTACGGGGGCTGGACATTCAGTACTTC.

The sample holds a few counts of this clonotype. The genes are TRBV9 and TRBJ1-5, with D perhaps matching TRBD1 (5 bases). Trimming removed 7 bases at V and 1 base at J, with 15 bases between. Germline lookup yields CDR1 SGDLS and CDR2 YYNGEE. This CDR3 region has 15 residues. This chain's CDR3 is CASAKGPSSNQPQHF. The CDR3 bases are TGTGCCAGCGCGAAGGGACCGTCGAGCAATCAGCCCCAGCATTTT.

J is TRBJ2-7 and V is TRBV11-2, with a weak D call TRBD2 (7 bases). The CDR3 consists of 15 residues. Germline V lookup: CDR1 SGHAT, CDR2 FQNNGV. The V end lost 5 bases, the J end lost 3 bases, and 17 bases lay between the germline ends. The CDR3 here is CASSPMGGPDYEQYF. CDR3 coding DNA: TGTGCCAGCAGCCCCATGGGGGGGCCCGACTACGAGCAGTACTTC.

The V call is TRBV28, the J call TRBJ1-2, with 8 bases identical to TRBD1. Per germline, CDR1 MDHEN and CDR2 SYDVKM. The CDR3 contains 14 residues. V was pared by 8 bases and J by 4 bases, with 9 bases of the junction left unmatched. CDR3 residues: CASEMGQASYGYTF. CDR3 sequence (DNA): TGTGCCAGCGAGATGGGACAGGCAAGCTATGGCTACACCTTC.

This clonotype was detected only a few times. The chain links TRBV29-1 to TRBJ1-2; no definite D call. Trimming pared 8 bases from V and 0 bases from J, leaving 10 bases between. The CDR3 is made up of 12 amino acids. Germline CDR1 and CDR2: SQVTM and ANQGSEA. CDR3: CSPGDTNYGYTF. CDR3 bases: TGCAGCCCAGGTGACACTAACTATGGCTACACCTTC.

This clonotype came up a few times. The V call is TRBV7-9, the J call TRBJ2-5, with D maybe TRBD1 (5 bases). Germline CDR1 reads SEHNR; CDR2 reads FQNEAQ (reference sequence). The CDR3 length is 16 residues. The V end lost 4 bases, the J end lost 5 bases, and 20 bases lay between the germline ends. The CDR3 DNA reads TGTGCCAGCAGCTCCAGCAACCGACAGAGAACGGAGACCCAGTACTTC. This translates into CASSSSNRQRTETQYF.

This chain links TRBV24-1 with TRBJ2-1; TRBD1 matches 8 bases. Trimming removed 4 bases from V and 6 bases from J; junction bases left unmatched: 19. This CDR3 has 19 residues. Germline V CDR1 and CDR2: KGHDR, SFDVKD. The CDR3 region is CATSDPTPTPGQAPNEQFF. CDR3 nucleotides: TGTGCCACCAGTGACCCTACACCAACGCCGGGACAGGCTCCCAATGAGCAGTTCTTC.

The rearrangement joins TRBV29-1 to TRBJ2-3; unclear D gene. CDR3 length: 12 residues. Germline CDR1 is SQVTM and CDR2 is ANQGSEA. Trimming shortened V by 4 bases and J by 2 bases, and 7 bases separated the two germline ends. The CDR3 coding sequence is TGCAGCGTTGGTATCGACACAGATACGCAGTATTTT. It yields the protein CSVGIDTDTQYF.

The V and J genes are TRBV27 and TRBJ2-1, with D possibly matching TRBD2 (6 bases). The germline gives CDR1 MNHEY, CDR2 SMNVEV (reference sequence). This CDR3 comprises 14 residues. Between the trimmed V and J ends, which lost 2 bases and 9 bases, there was a span of 14 bases. CDR3 protein: CASSLNGLFGEQFF. CDR3 nucleotides: TGTGCCAGCAGTTTAAACGGACTATTTGGTGAGCAGTTCTTC.

This clonotype has just a few counts. A read error may be the cause here, since a much bigger clone is one base away. The gene calls are TRBV4-2 and TRBJ1-1; 8 bases are shared with TRBD1. The CDR3 extends over 15 amino acids. Trimming took 2 bases from V and 1 from J; bases not matched to a gene: 3. Germline CDR1 reads LGHNA; CDR2 reads YNFKEQ. CDR3: CASSQLTGENTEAFF. The CDR3 coding sequence is TGTGCCAGCAGCCAACTGACAGGGGAGAACACTGAAGCTTTCTTT.

In this sample, this clonotype turned up a few times. The CDR3 loop is CASSPEGDYNEQFF. The CDR3 DNA follows: TGCGCCAGCAGCCCCGAAGGGGATTACAATGAGCAGTTCTTC. The V call is TRBV4-3, the J call TRBJ2-1; D possibly corresponds to TRBD1 (5 bases). V dropped 4 bases and J dropped 4 bases, with 11 bases sitting between them. The CDR3 contains 14 residues. Per germline, CDR1 LGHNA and CDR2 YSLEER.

This clonotype was observed a few times. The rearrangement joins TRBV28 to TRBJ1-6, with D maybe TRBD1 (6 bases). V was clipped by 6 bases and J by 3 bases, with 18 bases between them. CDR3 length: 17 residues. The V gene's germline CDR1 is MDHEN and CDR2 SYDVKM. The CDR3 region is CASRGGTQGRYNSPLHF. Written as DNA, the CDR3 is TGTGCCAGCAGGGGCGGGACCCAGGGGCGCTATAATTCACCCCTCCACTTT.

The V gene is TRBV7-9, the J gene TRBJ2-4; D might be TRBD1 or TRBD2, each matching 5 bases. The length of the CDR3 is 16 residues. The germline V gene encodes CDR1 SEHNR and CDR2 FQNEAQ (reference sequence). V lost 5 bases and J lost 7, with 21 bases in between. The CDR3 DNA reads TGTGCCAGCAGCGACCTACACGGGACCGGGACCAACATTCAGTACTTC. Amino acid sequence: CASSDLHGTGTNIQYF.

The chain carries TRBV24-1 and TRBJ2-1; D call uncertain. Germline-derived CDR1 and CDR2 are KGHDR and SFDVKD. The length of the CDR3 is 13 residues. V dropped 1 base and J dropped 2 bases, with 2 bases sitting between them. The CDR3 region is CATSDFAYNEQFF. The CDR3 DNA reads TGTGCCACCAGTGATTTTGCCTACAATGAGCAGTTCTTC.

The chain recombines TRBV28 with TRBJ2-6, with unresolved D. The ends were cut back, 4 bases at V and 2 bases at J, with 9 bases in the middle. The CDR3 contains 15 residues. Germline lookup yields CDR1 MDHEN and CDR2 SYDVKM. The CDR3 spells CASSSLRTGANVLTF. The CDR3 DNA is TGTGCCAGCAGTTCCCTCCGGACTGGGGCCAACGTCCTGACTTTC.

The chain employs TRBV7-8 and TRBJ2-1; 11 positions agree with TRBD2. The germline CDR1 and CDR2 sequences are SGHVS and FQNEAQ. With 4 bases clipped from V and 3 bases from J, the junction kept 5 bases outside the gene matches. The CDR3 covers 16 residues. The CDR3 loop reads CASSWSLAGGYNEQFF. Written as DNA, the CDR3 is TGTGCCAGCAGCTGGTCTCTAGCGGGGGGCTACAATGAGCAGTTCTTC.

This chain links TRBV28 with TRBJ1-3, with D unresolved. Trimming took off 3 bases at V and 5 bases at J, with 11 bases between the two ends. Per germline, CDR1 MDHEN and CDR2 SYDVKM. The length of the CDR3 is 14 residues. In DNA form, the CDR3 reads TGTGCCAGCAGTTTTTCCGGATCCCGAAACACCATATATTTT. Residues: CASSFSGSRNTIYF.

The chain combines TRBV28 with TRBJ2-7; D ambiguous. Trimming pared 6 bases from V and 4 bases from J, leaving 13 bases between. CDR3 length: 13 residues. Germline CDR1 MDHEN, CDR2 SYDVKM. Written as DNA, the CDR3 is TGTGCCAGCAGAATTCAGTCCAGTTACGAGCAGTACTTC. This gives the protein CASRIQSSYEQYF.

This clonotype was recorded a few times. The chain couples TRBV13 to TRBJ1-5; D is unclear. There are 16 residues in the CDR3. V lost 0 bases, J lost 0 bases, and 9 bases lay in between. Germline V gene data show CDR1 as PRHDT and CDR2 as FYEKMQ (reference sequence). Here the CDR3 reads CASSLGGSNSNQPQHF. DNA for the CDR3: TGTGCCAGCAGCTTAGGCGGAAGTAATAGCAATCAGCCCCAGCATTTT.

This chain uses TRBV20-1 with TRBJ1-1; D is undetermined. CDR1 and CDR2 (germline): DFQATT, SNEGSKA (reference sequence). The length of the CDR3 is 13 residues. Trimming stripped 5 bases from V and 1 base from J, with 11 bases between. CDR3 nucleotide sequence: TGCAGTGCTCCCGTGACCGGGAACACTGAAGCTTTCTTT. Its protein is CSAPVTGNTEAFF.